A single sample gave rise to the 29 T cell receptor beta chains below, sequenced in a study of cytomegalovirus exposure and HLA in healthy donors. 60 Vbeta and 13 Jbeta primers were used in PCR. Assay: immunoSEQ multiplex PCR; the TCRdb copy retains only in-frame clones and omits some. In the table there are over 150,000 clones, around 88% of which are singletons. The sequenced sample was PBMCs. The receptors derive from a young woman in good health and CMV-seronegative.

The rearrangement links TRBV7-9 to TRBJ2-7; D is ambiguous. Trimming removed 3 bases from V and 4 bases from J, with 4 bases in between. In germline, CDR1 is SEHNR, CDR2 FQNEAQ (reference sequence). The CDR3 sequence is 11 residues long. This CDR3 reads CASSFLYEQYF. In DNA, the CDR3 is TGTGCCAGCAGCTTCCTATACGAGCAGTACTTC.

This chain uses TRBV18 with TRBJ2-3; possible D gene TRBD1, 5 bases. V was trimmed by 3 bases and J by 0 bases, leaving 13 bases between them. This CDR3 is built from 16 residues. Germline loops: CDR1 KGHSH, CDR2 LQKENI. The CDR3 region is CASSPRLRQSTDTQYF. The CDR3 DNA sequence: TGTGCCAGCTCACCCAGACTCCGACAGAGCACAGATACGCAGTATTTT.

The chain combines TRBV15 with TRBJ1-3; unclear D gene. This CDR3 is 16 amino acids long. Trimming stripped 0 bases from V and 0 bases from J, with 9 bases between. The germline V gene has CDR1 LNHNV and CDR2 YYDKDF (reference sequence). The DNA for the CDR3 is TGTGCCACCAGCAGAGATCCCCTGAGCTCTGGAAACACCATATATTTT. Translation: CATSRDPLSSGNTIYF.

In DNA, the CDR3 is TGTGCCAGCAGTGACTCGGGCCTCACAGATACGCAGTATTTT. Translating it yields CASSDSGLTDTQYF. The genes are TRBV6-4 and TRBJ2-3; D gene uncertain. The V and J ends lost 0 bases and 2 bases respectively, with 6 bases between them. The V gene's germline CDR1 is MRHNA and CDR2 SNTAGT. CDR3 length equals 14 residues.

The chain employs TRBV7-9 and TRBJ2-7, with a weak D call TRBD1 (5 bases). CDR1 SEHNR and CDR2 FQNEAQ come from the germline V gene (reference sequence). The CDR3 is made up of 15 amino acids. Trimming left V 1 base short and J 3 bases short, with 13 bases between. The CDR3 is CASSLGAGHGYEQYF. CDR3 nucleotide sequence: TGTGCCAGCAGCTTAGGGGCAGGGCATGGCTACGAGCAGTACTTC.

The chain is built from TRBV30 and TRBJ2-6; D not certain. This CDR3 spans 14 amino acids. The germline V gene has CDR1 GTSNPN and CDR2 SVGIG (reference sequence). V gave up 1 base and J gave up 0 bases, with 4 bases separating them. The DNA for the CDR3 is TGTGCCTGGAGTGGCTACTCTGGGGCCAACGTCCTGACTTTC. It encodes CAWSGYSGANVLTF. Together with reference TRBV30 and TRBJ2-6, the CDR3 gives the full variable domain: SQTIHQWPATLVQPVGSPLSLECTVEGTSNPNLYWYRQAAGRGLQLLFYSVGIGQISSEVPQNLSASRPQDRQFILSSKKLLLSDSGFYLCAWSGYSGANVLTFGAGSRLTVL.

The chain recombines TRBV21-1 with TRBJ1-1. TRBV21-1 counts as a pseudogene. CDR3 length: 14 residues. CDR3 bases: TGTGCCAGCAACCGCTTCCGGGCGGGGGCTGAAGCTTTCTTT. Translated, it gives CASNRFRAGAEAFF.

The J gene is TRBJ2-3, the V gene TRBV18; D possibly corresponds to TRBD2 (6 bases). Trimming left V 6 bases short and J 0 bases short, with 13 bases between. Germline CDR1 and CDR2: KGHSH and LQKENI. The CDR3 is 15 residues long. CDR3 amino acids: CASSPEDYSTDTQYF. CDR3 in DNA: TGTGCCAGCTCCCCAGAGGACTACAGCACAGATACGCAGTATTTT.

The rearrangement uses TRBV5-4 and TRBJ2-5, with TRBD1 matching over 10 bases. The CDR3 is 15 amino acids. V trimming: 2 bases; J trimming: 1 base; junction bases outside the gene matches: 2. The germline V gene has CDR1 SGHNT and CDR2 YYREEE (reference sequence). CDR3 coding DNA: TGTGCCAGCAGCTTCCGGGACAGGGGCCAAGAGACCCAGTACTTC. Its protein product is CASSFRDRGQETQYF.

This clone was detected once. V is TRBV29-1 and J is TRBJ1-1, with TRBD1 matching over 8 bases. V trimming: 7 bases; J trimming: 4 bases; junction bases outside the gene matches: 14. Germline assignment: CDR1 SQVTM and CDR2 ANQGSEA. This CDR3 is built from 15 residues. The CDR3 region is CSAKGQEYGRTEAFF. DNA for the CDR3: TGCAGCGCCAAGGGACAGGAGTATGGTCGCACTGAAGCTTTCTTT.

V gene TRBV7-2 combines with J gene TRBJ2-1; maybe TRBD2 (6 bases). This CDR3 region has 14 residues. With 7 bases removed from V and 6 bases from J, the gap between germline ends came to 16 bases. Germline V gene data show CDR1 as SGHTA and CDR2 as FQGNSA. The CDR3 bases are TGTGCCAGCACCTACCTACTAGCCTCCAATGAGCAGTTCTTC. Its protein product is CASTYLLASNEQFF.

The V and J genes are TRBV5-1 and TRBJ1-4; 10 nucleotides match TRBD1. Trimming took 4 bases from V and 7 from J; bases not matched to a gene: 4. The CDR3 length is 14 residues. The germline gives CDR1 SGHRS, CDR2 YFSETQ. CDR3 protein: CASSPTGGFEKLFF. The DNA of the CDR3 is TGCGCCAGCAGCCCGACAGGGGGCTTTGAAAAACTGTTTTTT.

As regards this clone: Other nucleotide sequences in the sample specify the same CDR3. J is TRBJ1-1 and V is TRBV18; TRBD1 is a possible D gene (5 bases). Germline CDR1 and CDR2: KGHSH and LQKENI. The CDR3 loop spans 16 amino acids. Trimming pared 1 base from V and 5 bases from J, leaving 17 bases between. CDR3 bases: TGTGCCAGCTCACCACTGTCCGTCCAGGAGGGGACTGAAGCTTTCTTT. Translated: CASSPLSVQEGTEAFF.

The V call is TRBV10-1, the J call TRBJ2-1; 7 bases agree with TRBD1. The CDR3 extends over 14 amino acids. J was trimmed by 1 base and V by 5 bases; bases with no gene match: 2. Germline V gene sequence: CDR1 WNHNN, CDR2 SYGVQD (reference sequence). The CDR3 reads CASSTGASYNEQFF. The CDR3 DNA sequence: TGCGCCAGCAGTACAGGGGCTTCCTACAATGAGCAGTTCTTC.

J is TRBJ2-7 and V is TRBV19, with TRBD1 matching 7 bases. V trimming: 9 bases; J trimming: 2 bases; junction bases outside the gene matches: 7. Germline CDR1 reads LNHDA; CDR2 reads SQIVND (reference sequence). This CDR3 spans 13 amino acids. The CDR3 here is CASTGTATYEQYF. DNA of the CDR3: TGTGCCAGCACCGGGACAGCGACCTACGAGCAGTACTTC.

The V and J genes are TRBV19 and TRBJ1-5; the D is unclear. The ends were cut back, 4 bases at V and 1 base at J, with 11 bases in the middle. The CDR3 runs 15 residues. From germline, CDR1 is LNHDA and CDR2 SQIVND (reference sequence). The chain's CDR3 is CASSRAGGSNQPQHF. The CDR3 nucleotides read TGTGCCAGTAGTAGGGCAGGAGGGAGCAATCAGCCCCAGCATTTT.

The V and J genes are TRBV5-1 and TRBJ2-1; a weak D match, TRBD1 (5 bases). The CDR3 is 15 residues long. Trimming shortened V by 0 bases and J by 1 base, and 8 bases separated the two germline ends. Germline loops: CDR1 SGHRS, CDR2 YFSETQ. Here the CDR3 DNA reads TGCGCCAGCAGCTTGGACCAGGGTTCCTACAATGAGCAGTTCTTC. This sequence encodes CASSLDQGSYNEQFF.

The chain carries TRBV19 and TRBJ1-1; TRBD1 matches at 9 bases. The V gene end was trimmed by 3 bases and the J gene end by 6 bases; junction bases not matched to a gene: 8. CDR1 and CDR2 from the germline V gene are LNHDA and SQIVND (reference sequence). The CDR3 totals 15 residues. The CDR3 region is CASSMGQGLAAEAFF. For the CDR3, the DNA is TGTGCCAGTAGTATGGGACAGGGATTGGCGGCTGAAGCTTTCTTT. The variable domain in full, with the rest retrieved from reference TRBV19 and TRBJ1-1, is DGGITQSPKYLFRKEGQNVTLSCEQNLNHDAMYWYRQDPGQGLRLIYYSQIVNDFQKGDIAEGYSVSREKKESFPLTVTSAQKNPTAFYLCASSMGQGLAAEAFFGQGTRLTVV.

The chain employs TRBV7-9 and TRBJ2-7, with 9 bases that match TRBD1. CDR3 length equals 14 residues. The germline gives CDR1 SEHNR, CDR2 FQNEAQ (reference sequence). J gave up 4 bases and V 6 bases, and 7 bases lay outside the gene matches. CDR3 protein: CASRGGDRVYEQYF. The CDR3 DNA sequence: TGTGCCAGCAGGGGCGGGGACAGGGTATACGAGCAGTACTTC.

The rearrangement links TRBV5-8 to TRBJ1-5; tentatively, D is TRBD1 (6 bases). The CDR3 is made up of 15 amino acids. CDR1 and CDR2 (germline): SGHTS, YDEGEE. Trimming pared 2 bases from V and 2 bases from J, leaving 11 bases between. This CDR3 is CASSFLWGRNQPQHF. For the CDR3, the DNA is TGTGCCAGCAGCTTCTTATGGGGGCGCAATCAGCCCCAGCATTTT. The full variable domain, rest sourced from reference TRBV5-8 and TRBJ1-5, is EAGVTQSPTHLIKTRGQQATLRCSPISGHTSVYWYQQALGLGLQFLLWYDEGEERNRGNFPPRFSGRQFPNYSSELNVNALELEDSALYLCASSFLWGRNQPQHFGDGTRLSIL.

The chain couples TRBV11-2 to TRBJ2-7, with D tentatively TRBD2 (5 bases). The CDR3 length is 13 residues. The germline V and J ends were trimmed by 5 bases and 3 bases, with 11 bases remaining between them. CDR1 SGHAT and CDR2 FQNNGV come from the germline V gene. This CDR3 is CASSVGINYEQYF. The CDR3 DNA reads as TGTGCCAGCAGCGTCGGGATTAACTACGAGCAGTACTTC.

The chain links TRBV7-9 to TRBJ2-2; TRBD1 matches at 12 bases. Trimming took 5 bases from V and 4 from J; bases not matched to a gene: 5. The CDR3 is made up of 16 amino acids. The germline V gene encodes CDR1 SEHNR and CDR2 FQNEAQ (reference sequence). The CDR3 loop reads CASSTRDRGLTGELFF. CDR3 bases: TGTGCCAGCAGCACCCGGGACAGGGGGCTCACCGGGGAGCTGTTTTTT.

The V and J genes are TRBV19 and TRBJ1-5; D gene uncertain. CDR1 is LNHDA and CDR2 is SQIVND in the germline V gene (reference sequence). Trimming took 7 bases from V and 3 from J, leaving 16 bases between them. This CDR3 comprises 15 residues. In DNA form, the CDR3 reads TGTGCCAGTAACCTCGGGAGTCCTTCCAATCAGCCCCAGCATTTT. Its translation is CASNLGSPSNQPQHF.

This chain links TRBV6-1 with TRBJ1-2, with a tentative D call TRBD1 (6 bases). V lost 4 bases, J lost 4 bases, and 16 bases lay in between. Germline values: CDR1 MNHNS, CDR2 SASEGT. The CDR3 is made up of 15 amino acids. This CDR3 is CASSALQGEIYGYTF. The CDR3 DNA follows: TGTGCCAGCAGTGCTTTACAGGGAGAGATCTATGGCTACACCTTC.

The V and J genes are TRBV25-1 and TRBJ1-2; 8 bases align to TRBD1. The germline CDR1 and CDR2 sequences are MGHDK and SYGVNS. CDR3 length equals 17 residues. V was clipped by 4 bases and J by 0 bases; unmatched bases: 10. The CDR3 region is CASSALDRAPANYGYTF. DNA of the CDR3: TGTGCCAGCAGTGCCTTGGACAGGGCCCCCGCTAACTATGGCTACACCTTC.

The sample holds a few counts of this clone. The rearrangement links TRBV19 to TRBJ2-3; D is possibly TRBD2 (6 bases). The CDR3 consists of 18 residues. The germline V gene encodes CDR1 LNHDA and CDR2 SQIVND (reference sequence). Trimming cost V 4 bases and J 8 bases, with 28 bases left between them. The CDR3 is CASSKEGGAGRFRSTQYF. The CDR3 coding sequence is TGTGCCAGTAGTAAAGAGGGCGGGGCGGGAAGGTTTAGATCTACGCAGTATTTT.

The chain links TRBV30 to TRBJ1-2; 7 bases line up with TRBD1. V lost 0 bases to trimming and J lost 4 bases; unmatched junction nucleotides: 8. Germline values: CDR1 GTSNPN, CDR2 SVGIG (reference sequence). CDR3 size: 15 residues. Here the CDR3 DNA reads TGTGCCTGGAGTGTATTGGGCAGGGGGTCCTATGGCTACACCTTC. Residues: CAWSVLGRGSYGYTF.

This clone turned up a few times. The gene calls are TRBV5-5 and TRBJ1-2; the D gene is possibly TRBD1 (6 bases). The CDR3 has 15 residues. The V gene's germline CDR1 is SGHKS and CDR2 YYEKEE (reference sequence). V lost 0 bases to trimming and J lost 4 bases, with 13 bases between them. The CDR3 loop reads CASSLETGASYGYTF. In nucleotides, the CDR3 is TGTGCCAGCAGCTTGGAGACAGGCGCTAGCTATGGCTACACCTTC. Supplemented by reference TRBV5-5 and TRBJ1-2, the full variable domain reads DAGVTQSPTHLIKTRGQQVTLRCSPISGHKSVSWYQQVLGQGPQFIFQYYEKEERGRGNFPDRFSARQFPNYSSELNVNALLLGDSALYLCASSLETGASYGYTFGSGTRLTVV.

The V and J genes are TRBV7-6 and TRBJ1-6; 10 nucleotides match TRBD1. This CDR3 is built from 14 residues. V gave up 5 bases and J gave up 11 bases; unmatched junction bases: 6. Germline V gene lookup returns CDR1 SGHVS and CDR2 FNYEAQ. In nucleotides, the CDR3 is TGTGCCAGCAGCCAAGACAGGGGGCTTGCACCCCTCCACTTT. It translates to CASSQDRGLAPLHF.